This T cell receptor (beta chain) comes out of a study of blood T cell repertoires in COVID-19 (dated by TCRdb to about 2020). The study in broad terms: The collaborator samples originated in the United States, Italy and Spain and spanned the acute and convalescent phases of COVID-19. A freely available public database, intended as a resource for researchers studying the immune response to SARS-CoV-2, is where the repertoires were released. Samples came from the ongoing ImmuneRACE study (first 160 participants) plus 1,254 subjects from 6 global collaborators. The sample metadata nearly always contained a de-identified subject ID, COVID-19 status, age in years and sex. The material from the prospective study consisted of cDNA or gDNA derived from T cells, B-cell-depleted T cells, or PBMCs. Subjects who had been exposed to COVID-19, were actively infected with it, or had recovered from it provided the deeply sampled blood TCRbeta repertoires that made up the dataset. HLA class I and class II types, where available, came from metadata supplied by the sample provider rather than from assay-based typing.

TCRbeta CDR3 regions were amplified from genomic DNA by means of the immunoSEQ Assay, a bias-controlled multiplex PCR. The original methods were these. The number of nucleated cells in each sample was estimated from the amplification of reference gene primers within the assay. To quantify the absolute abundance of each unique TCRbeta CDR3 rearrangement, sequence reads were collapsed and filtered. For each sample, productive Simpson clonality was calculated as the square root of Simpson's diversity index across productive rearrangements. TCRdb limited this immuneACCESS table to in-frame rearrangements with V and J called. A share of clones is missing; checked studies link under half to unresolved V genes, and the rest is unexplained. The DNA was the basis for D and trimming; V, J and clone size are from that table. This sample has some 210,000 clones in its table, and 81% of those were observed once. The leading ten clones occupy more than 8.5% of the sample.

As regards this clone: Its antigen remains unidentified. No base quality values were provided; no much bigger clone lies one nucleotide off.

The CDR3 contains 11 residues, cysteine and phenylalanine counted. The CDR3 DNA has 33 bases and is translated from base 1. CDR1 and CDR2 are read off the germline V gene (reference sequence) as GTSNPN and SVGIG. V loses 4 bases of germline sequence and J loses 3 bases, and the interval between the two ends is 4 bases. Enrolling through a virtual design, the prospective study's participants ranged in age from roughly 18 to 89 years and lived across 24 United States geographic areas. In the prospective study, cohorts were assigned on the basis of participant-reported clinical history obtained from a screening survey and a study questionnaire. In the prospective study, whole blood, serum and a nasopharyngeal or oropharyngeal swab were collected from each participant by mobile phlebotomists. Over an approximately 2-month period, participants in the prospective study had the option of providing additional blood draws and questionnaires. Blood samples from the prospective study were shipped frozen or at room temperature prior to DNA extraction.

Paper-wide results and their limitations: Clinical and demographic metadata were provided uncurated, with the amount varying by source and participant.

The receptor was derived from a woman in her forties or fifties with acute COVID-19. The chain employs TRBV30 and TRBJ2-1; the D gene remains uncertain. Sequenced input: PBMCs or T cells enriched from blood (not recorded which). The bases are TGTGCCTGGAAGCTCTACAATGAGCAGTTCTTC. It specifies CAWKLYNEQFF.